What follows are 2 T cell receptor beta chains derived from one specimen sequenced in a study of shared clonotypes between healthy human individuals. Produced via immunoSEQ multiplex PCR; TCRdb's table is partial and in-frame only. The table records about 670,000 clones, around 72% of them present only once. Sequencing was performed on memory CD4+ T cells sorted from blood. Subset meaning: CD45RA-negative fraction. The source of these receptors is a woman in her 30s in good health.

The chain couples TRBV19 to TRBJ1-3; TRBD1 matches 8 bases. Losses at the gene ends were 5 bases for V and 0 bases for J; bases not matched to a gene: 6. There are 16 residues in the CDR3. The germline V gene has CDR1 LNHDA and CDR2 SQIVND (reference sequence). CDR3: CASSDPGQDSGNTIYF. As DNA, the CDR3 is TGTGCCAGTAGTGATCCGGGACAGGACTCTGGAAACACCATATATTTT. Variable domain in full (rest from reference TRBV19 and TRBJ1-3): DGGITQSPKYLFRKEGQNVTLSCEQNLNHDAMYWYRQDPGQGLRLIYYSQIVNDFQKGDIAEGYSVSREKKESFPLTVTSAQKNPTAFYLCASSDPGQDSGNTIYFGEGSWLTVV.

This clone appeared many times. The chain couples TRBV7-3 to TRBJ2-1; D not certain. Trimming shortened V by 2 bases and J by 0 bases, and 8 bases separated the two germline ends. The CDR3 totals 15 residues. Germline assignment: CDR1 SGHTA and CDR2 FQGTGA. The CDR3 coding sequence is TGTGCCAGCAGCTTAGGTTCCGGCTCCTACAATGAGCAGTTCTTC. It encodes CASSLGSGSYNEQFF.